This TCR beta chain comes out of a study of blood T cell repertoires in COVID-19. For the study at large: Italy, Spain and the United States were the sources of the convalescent and acute COVID-19 samples. PBMCs, B-cell-depleted T cells, or T cells provided the cDNA or gDNA that made up the material.

Germline-derived CDR1 and CDR2 are MDHEN and SYDVKM. Between the trimmed V and J ends, which lost 7 bases and 2 bases, there was a span of 11 bases. This CDR3 has 13 residues. What the recovered Cohort 3 donors had was two negative PCRs, clearance, or symptom resolution. TCRdb keeps only in-frame clones here, not all; method: immunoSEQ multiplex PCR. The table includes approximately 100,000 clones, around 86% detected once. The count of this clone is one. The sequenced material came from PBMCs or T cells enriched from blood (not recorded which). The sequence derives from a woman between 50 and 59 years old who had recovered from COVID-19. This chain connects TRBV28 to TRBJ1-2; no clear D gene. In DNA form, the CDR3 reads TGTGCCAGCATGGTCGGGAGAAACTATGGCTACACCTTC. Amino acid sequence: CASMVGRNYGYTF.